These T cell receptor beta chains were read from a single sample in a study of blood T cell repertoires in COVID-19. Clones were read by immunoSEQ multiplex PCR, and TCRdb kept only the in-frame ones, dropping some. The table lists about 330,000 clones, approximately 85% of them singletons. Sample: peripheral blood. The source is a human donor in a cohort sampled during active COVID-19. The CDR3 runs from the conserved cysteine through the conserved F or W. The order of the fields is V gene, clone size, D gene, J gene, CDR3 DNA, CDR3 protein. D genes are given only for firm matches. Only part of the rows carry a size: once, few, many, or a class if the clone is expanded.

v_call: TRBV6-5
clone_size: -
d_call: -
j_call: TRBJ2-7
cdr3_nt: TGTGCCAGCACCATGACAGGTTCTTACGAGCAGTACTTC
cdr3_aa: CASTMTGSYEQYF

v_call: TRBV6-1
clone_size: -
d_call: -
j_call: TRBJ2-1
cdr3_nt: TGTGCCAGCAGTGAGTACAGCACCTCCTACAATGAGCAGTTCTTC
cdr3_aa: CASSEYSTSYNEQFF

v_call: TRBV2
clone_size: -
d_call: TRBD2
j_call: TRBJ2-3
cdr3_nt: TGTGCCAGCAAAGGGACTAGAGGCACAGATACGCAGTATTTT
cdr3_aa: CASKGTRGTDTQYF

v_call: TRBV6-1
clone_size: -
d_call: -
j_call: TRBJ1-5
cdr3_nt: TGTGCCAGCAGTGAAGGAACAGGTAGCAATCAGCCCCAGCATTTT
cdr3_aa: CASSEGTGSNQPQHF

v_call: TRBV5-1
clone_size: -
d_call: -
j_call: TRBJ2-5
cdr3_nt: TGCGCCAGCAGCTTGTTGGAGGACGATCAAGAGACCCAGTACTTC
cdr3_aa: CASSLLEDDQETQYF

v_call: TRBV5-1
clone_size: -
d_call: -
j_call: TRBJ2-1
cdr3_nt: TGCGCCAGCAGCTCAACGGTACAGGGAAACAGTGAGCAGTTCTTC
cdr3_aa: CASSSTVQGNSEQFF

v_call: TRBV19
clone_size: -
d_call: -
j_call: TRBJ2-2
cdr3_nt: TGTGCCAGTAGTGCCTGGACAGACACCGGGGAGCTGTTTTTT
cdr3_aa: CASSAWTDTGELFF

v_call: TRBV5-1
clone_size: -
d_call: -
j_call: TRBJ1-1
cdr3_nt: TGCGCCAGCAGCTTGGAGGGGCCCCGGGACACTGAAGCTTTCTTT
cdr3_aa: CASSLEGPRDTEAFF

v_call: TRBV12-3/TRBV12-4
clone_size: once
d_call: -
j_call: TRBJ2-1
cdr3_nt: TGTGCCAGCAGTTACCCGACAGCTGGGGAGCAGTTCTTC
cdr3_aa: CASSYPTAGEQFF

v_call: TRBV5-1
clone_size: -
d_call: TRBD1
j_call: TRBJ1-4
cdr3_nt: TGCGCCAGCAGCTTGACTGAGACAGGGTCGGAGGATGAAAAACTGTTTTTT
cdr3_aa: CASSLTETGSEDEKLFF

v_call: TRBV28
clone_size: -
d_call: -
j_call: TRBJ2-6
cdr3_nt: TGTGCCAGCAGTTTGGGGGGTTCCGGGGCCAACGTCCTGACTTTC
cdr3_aa: CASSLGGSGANVLTF

v_call: TRBV6-5
clone_size: -
d_call: -
j_call: TRBJ2-7
cdr3_nt: TGTGCCAGCATGGGCAGTTCCTACGAGCAGTACTTC
cdr3_aa: CASMGSSYEQYF

v_call: TRBV6-6
clone_size: -
d_call: -
j_call: TRBJ2-7
cdr3_nt: TGTGCCGTAAGGGACACCTCCTACGAGCAGTACTTC
cdr3_aa: CAVRDTSYEQYF

v_call: TRBV24-1
clone_size: -
d_call: -
j_call: TRBJ2-1
cdr3_nt: TGTGCCACCAGTGCCCGGGACAATGAGCAGTTCTTC
cdr3_aa: CATSARDNEQFF

v_call: TRBV24-1
clone_size: -
d_call: TRBD1
j_call: TRBJ2-1
cdr3_nt: TGTGCCACCAGTGATTTGGGGACAGGGCCCCACAATGAGCAGTTCTTC
cdr3_aa: CATSDLGTGPHNEQFF

v_call: TRBV7-2
clone_size: -
d_call: -
j_call: TRBJ2-2
cdr3_nt: TGTGCCAGCCAGCGTACTAGGTTAACCGGGGAGCTGTTTTTT
cdr3_aa: CASQRTRLTGELFF

v_call: TRBV20-1
clone_size: few
d_call: TRBD1
j_call: TRBJ1-3
cdr3_nt: TGCAGTGCTAGTGTAGGACAGGGGGCCGGAAACACCATATATTTT
cdr3_aa: CSASVGQGAGNTIYF

v_call: TRBV3-1/TRBV3-2
clone_size: -
d_call: -
j_call: TRBJ1-5
cdr3_nt: TGTGCCAGCAGCTCAGCAGGGTCTGATCAGCCCCAGCATTTT
cdr3_aa: CASSSAGSDQPQHF

v_call: TRBV20-1
clone_size: -
d_call: -
j_call: TRBJ1-1
cdr3_nt: TGCAGTGCTAGTCAGGACATGAACACTGAAGCTTTCTTT
cdr3_aa: CSASQDMNTEAFF

v_call: TRBV7-9
clone_size: -
d_call: TRBD1
j_call: TRBJ1-2
cdr3_nt: TGTGCCAGCAGCACCAGGACAGGGGACGGCTACACCTTC
cdr3_aa: CASSTRTGDGYTF

v_call: TRBV7-8
clone_size: -
d_call: TRBD1
j_call: TRBJ1-5
cdr3_nt: TGTGCCAGCAGCTTATGGACAGGGGAAGGTCGTCAGCCCCAGCATTTT
cdr3_aa: CASSLWTGEGRQPQHF

v_call: TRBV27
clone_size: once
d_call: TRBD1
j_call: TRBJ2-7
cdr3_nt: TGTGCCAGCAGTTTCCGGGACAGGCTCTACGAGCAGTACTTC
cdr3_aa: CASSFRDRLYEQYF

v_call: TRBV19
clone_size: -
d_call: -
j_call: TRBJ1-3
cdr3_nt: TGTGCCAGTACCCCGGGACACGTCTCTGGAAACACCATATATTTT
cdr3_aa: CASTPGHVSGNTIYF

v_call: TRBV6-5
clone_size: -
d_call: -
j_call: TRBJ1-2
cdr3_nt: TGTGCCAGCGCCCGGGGGACCTTTGATGGCTACACCTTC
cdr3_aa: CASARGTFDGYTF

v_call: TRBV2
clone_size: -
d_call: TRBD1
j_call: TRBJ2-3
cdr3_nt: TGTGCCAGCAGGGACAGGGAAAACACAGATACGCAGTATTTT
cdr3_aa: CASRDRENTDTQYF

v_call: TRBV15
clone_size: few
d_call: -
j_call: TRBJ1-6
cdr3_nt: TGTGCCACCAGCAGACCAGAGAGGGATTCACCCCTCCACTTT
cdr3_aa: CATSRPERDSPLHF

v_call: TRBV27
clone_size: -
d_call: -
j_call: TRBJ1-4
cdr3_nt: TGTGCCAGCAGCGTGACTTGGACTAATGAAAAACTGTTTTTT
cdr3_aa: CASSVTWTNEKLFF

v_call: TRBV9
clone_size: -
d_call: -
j_call: TRBJ1-5
cdr3_nt: TGTGCCAGCAGCGCGAGGGGGAATCAGCCCCAGCATTTT
cdr3_aa: CASSARGNQPQHF

v_call: TRBV7-9
clone_size: few
d_call: TRBD1
j_call: TRBJ1-3
cdr3_nt: TGTGCCAGCAGCCGGACAGGGATTTTAGACACCATATATTTT
cdr3_aa: CASSRTGILDTIYF

v_call: TRBV6-5
clone_size: -
d_call: -
j_call: TRBJ1-5
cdr3_nt: TGTGCCAGCAGACGGGATAGCAATCAGCCCCAGCATTTT
cdr3_aa: CASRRDSNQPQHF

v_call: TRBV2
clone_size: -
d_call: TRBD1
j_call: TRBJ1-1
cdr3_nt: TGTGCCAGCAGTCGACAGGGTAGCTCTGAAGCTTTCTTT
cdr3_aa: CASSRQGSSEAFF

v_call: TRBV10-3
clone_size: -
d_call: -
j_call: TRBJ1-2
cdr3_nt: TGTGCCATCAGTGAGTCTTGGGAGGCGGCCTATGGCTACACCTTC
cdr3_aa: CAISESWEAAYGYTF

v_call: TRBV5-4
clone_size: -
d_call: -
j_call: TRBJ1-1
cdr3_nt: TGTGCCAGCAGCTTGTCGTTTACTGAAGCTTTCTTT
cdr3_aa: CASSLSFTEAFF

v_call: TRBV9
clone_size: -
d_call: -
j_call: TRBJ2-1
cdr3_nt: TGTGCCAGCAAAGTCGGAGACAGCCCCTACAATGAGCAGTTCTTC
cdr3_aa: CASKVGDSPYNEQFF

v_call: TRBV20-1
clone_size: -
d_call: -
j_call: TRBJ1-1
cdr3_nt: TGCAGTGCTAGACTAAACACTGAAGCTTTCTTT
cdr3_aa: CSARLNTEAFF

v_call: TRBV30
clone_size: -
d_call: -
j_call: TRBJ1-3
cdr3_nt: TGTGCCTGGAGTGGGAGTTGGTCTGGAAACACCATATATTTT
cdr3_aa: CAWSGSWSGNTIYF

v_call: TRBV5-1
clone_size: -
d_call: TRBD1
j_call: TRBJ1-6
cdr3_nt: TGCGCCAGCAGCTGGGACAGCAATAATTCACCCCTCCACTTT
cdr3_aa: CASSWDSNNSPLHF

v_call: TRBV29-1
clone_size: -
d_call: -
j_call: TRBJ1-3
cdr3_nt: TGCAGCGTTTCAGGGTCCGGAAACACCATATATTTT
cdr3_aa: CSVSGSGNTIYF

v_call: TRBV6-5
clone_size: -
d_call: TRBD2
j_call: TRBJ2-3
cdr3_nt: TGTGCCAGCGGCGGGGGGGCCTTAGATACGCAGTATTTT
cdr3_aa: CASGGGALDTQYF

v_call: TRBV15
clone_size: -
d_call: TRBD2
j_call: TRBJ2-3
cdr3_nt: TGTGCCACCAGACGGGGGGGGGCTAGAACAGATACGCAGTATTTT
cdr3_aa: CATRRGGARTDTQYF

v_call: TRBV11-2
clone_size: -
d_call: TRBD1
j_call: TRBJ1-1
cdr3_nt: TGTGCCAGCAGAACCGGGACAGGGCGTGATTTACGGACTGAAGCTTTCTTT
cdr3_aa: CASRTGTGRDLRTEAFF

v_call: TRBV20-1
clone_size: -
d_call: TRBD2
j_call: TRBJ2-3
cdr3_nt: TGCAGTGCTAGTGTCATGCGGGGGGTGGGAGATACGCAGTATTTT
cdr3_aa: CSASVMRGVGDTQYF

v_call: TRBV18
clone_size: -
d_call: TRBD1
j_call: TRBJ1-2
cdr3_nt: TGTGCCAGCTCACTCAGTGATGGGACAGGGGATGGCTACACCTTC
cdr3_aa: CASSLSDGTGDGYTF

v_call: TRBV3-1/TRBV3-2
clone_size: -
d_call: TRBD2
j_call: TRBJ2-1
cdr3_nt: TGTGCCAGCAGTTTTGGGACTAGCGGGGGATCCTACAATGAGCAGTTCTTC
cdr3_aa: CASSFGTSGGSYNEQFF

v_call: TRBV5-6
clone_size: -
d_call: -
j_call: TRBJ2-7
cdr3_nt: TGTGCCAGCAGACCTCCCCAAGGACACTCCTACGAGCAGTACTTC
cdr3_aa: CASRPPQGHSYEQYF

v_call: TRBV12-3/TRBV12-4
clone_size: -
d_call: -
j_call: TRBJ2-1
cdr3_nt: TGTGCCAGCAGTTTACTCGATGAGCAGTTCTTC
cdr3_aa: CASSLLDEQFF

v_call: TRBV5-4
clone_size: -
d_call: -
j_call: TRBJ1-1
cdr3_nt: TGTGCCAGCAGCTTAATCTCGCGGGGGGTCACTGAAGCTTTCTTT
cdr3_aa: CASSLISRGVTEAFF

v_call: TRBV28
clone_size: -
d_call: -
j_call: TRBJ2-5
cdr3_nt: TGTGCCAGCAGTTTATATGGGGGGAGTCGGGAAGAGACCCAGTACTTC
cdr3_aa: CASSLYGGSREETQYF

v_call: TRBV9
clone_size: -
d_call: TRBD1
j_call: TRBJ2-3
cdr3_nt: TGTGCCAGCAGCGTCTCCTGGGACAGGAGCACAGATACGCAGTATTTT
cdr3_aa: CASSVSWDRSTDTQYF

v_call: TRBV24-1
clone_size: -
d_call: -
j_call: TRBJ1-1
cdr3_nt: TGTGCCACCAGTGACGACGGGGTGAACACTGAAGCTTTCTTT
cdr3_aa: CATSDDGVNTEAFF

v_call: TRBV7-3
clone_size: -
d_call: -
j_call: TRBJ1-2
cdr3_nt: TGTGCCAGCAGCCTGATACAGGGAACGTCGGAGACCTTC
cdr3_aa: CASSLIQGTSETF

v_call: TRBV6-5
clone_size: -
d_call: -
j_call: TRBJ2-3
cdr3_nt: TGTGCCAGCAGTTCACTTCGCCTCGCAGATACGCAGTATTTT
cdr3_aa: CASSSLRLADTQYF

v_call: TRBV3-1/TRBV3-2
clone_size: -
d_call: -
j_call: TRBJ2-3
cdr3_nt: TGTGCCAGCAGTTCCATGAGGAACACGCAGTATTTT
cdr3_aa: CASSSMRNTQYF